The 28 T cell receptor beta chains given below trace back to one sample, sequenced in a study of T cell responses to AZD1222 COVID-19 vaccine. Clones were read by immunoSEQ multiplex PCR, and TCRdb kept only the in-frame ones, dropping some. The data show about 94,000 clones, with 75% to 90% seen just once and 4.5% held by the top ten. The sample was peripheral blood, taken 28 days after the second AZD1222 dose. These receptors were obtained from an adult who received the AZD1222 COVID-19 vaccine.

The chain uses TRBV7-3 and TRBJ1-1; TRBD1 agrees at 9 bases. This CDR3 region has 14 residues. Germline CDR1 reads SGHTA; CDR2 reads FQGTGA. The trim removed 3 bases at V and 6 bases at J, leaving 5 bases unmatched. The CDR3 nucleotides read TGTGCCAGCAGCTTGGGGACAGGGACTGCTGAAGCTTTCTTT. Translation: CASSLGTGTAEAFF.

The genes are TRBV7-9 and TRBJ2-7; D may match TRBD1 or TRBD2 (5 bases each). Germline V CDR1 and CDR2: SEHNR, FQNEAQ (reference sequence). Trimming left V 5 bases short and J 6 bases short, with 14 bases between. This CDR3 is 13 amino acids long. Here the CDR3 DNA reads TGTGCCAGCAGCCCAACGGGACCGGCCGAGCAGTACTTC. Its protein is CASSPTGPAEQYF. Combining the CDR3 with reference TRBV7-9 and TRBJ2-7 gives the whole variable domain DTGVSQNPRHKITKRGQNVTFRCDPISEHNRLYWYRQTLGQGPEFLTYFQNEAQLEKSRLLSDRFSAERPKGSFSTLEIQRTEQGDSAMYLCASSPTGPAEQYFGPGTRLTVT.

The gene calls are TRBV5-6 and TRBJ1-4, with no clear D. The V end was cut by 3 bases, the J end by 8 bases, with 11 bases between. Germline CDR1 is SGHDT and CDR2 is YYEEEE. This CDR3 has 13 amino acids. The CDR3 loop is CASSWIHGEKLFF. CDR3 nucleotides: TGTGCCAGCAGCTGGATCCACGGGGAAAAACTGTTTTTT.

The CDR3 loop reads CASSRTSGLTSYNEQFF. DNA for the CDR3: TGTGCCAGCAGCCGGACTAGCGGACTCACCTCCTACAATGAGCAGTTCTTC. V usage is TRBV4-2 and J usage is TRBJ2-1, with 10 bases aligning to TRBD2. Trimming cost V 4 bases and J 0 bases; bases outside gene matches: 6. The CDR3 is 17 amino acids. Germline-derived CDR1 and CDR2 are LGHNA and YNFKEQ.

The chain is built from TRBV2 and TRBJ2-3; a weak D match, TRBD1 (6 bases). Trimming cost V 5 bases and J 5 bases, with 14 bases left between them. Germline V gene sequence: CDR1 SNHLY, CDR2 FYNNEI. The CDR3 totals 14 residues. The CDR3, as DNA: TGTGCCAGCAGTAAACAGGGAAGGGAAGATACGCAGTATTTT. Translating it yields CASSKQGREDTQYF.

V gene TRBV28 combines with J gene TRBJ1-2; D gene uncertain. Germline V CDR1 and CDR2: MDHEN, SYDVKM. V lost 6 bases, J lost 11 bases, and 16 bases lay in between. This CDR3 has 12 amino acids. CDR3 nucleotides: TGTGCCAGCAGCTACCACCTTTCCGGGTACACCTTC. Its protein product is CASSYHLSGYTF.

Here the CDR3 DNA reads TGCGCCAGCAGCTTCGACACTTCGAACACCGGGGAGCTGTTTTTT. Translation gives CASSFDTSNTGELFF. This chain connects TRBV5-1 to TRBJ2-2; D unclear. V lost 2 bases, J lost 0 bases, and 8 bases lay in between. CDR1 SGHRS and CDR2 YFSETQ come from the germline V gene. The CDR3 covers 15 residues.

The V and J genes are TRBV7-3 and TRBJ1-3; D is uncertain. Per the germline V gene, CDR1 is SGHTA and CDR2 is FQGTGA. The CDR3 sequence is 12 residues long. The V end lost 2 bases, the J end lost 4 bases, and 3 bases lay between the germline ends. In nucleotides, the CDR3 is TGTGCCAGCAGCTTAGGGGGAAACACCATATATTTT. Protein: CASSLGGNTIYF.

This clone was detected once. The genes are TRBV6-1 and TRBJ2-3, with 9 bases lining up with TRBD1. The J segment lost 11 bases and the V segment lost 2 bases, leaving 5 bases of the junction unmatched. This CDR3 is 13 amino acids long. Germline lookup yields CDR1 MNHNS and CDR2 SASEGT. In DNA form, the CDR3 reads TGTGCCAGCAGTGAACTGGGACAGGGTGAGCAGTATTTT. Translated, it gives CASSELGQGEQYF.

This clone has only one observation. The genes are TRBV7-8 and TRBJ2-7; TRBD2 agrees at 9 bases. Trimming at V came to 5 bases and at J to 3 bases, leaving 14 bases not matched to a gene. The CDR3 covers 17 residues. Looked up from germline, CDR1 is SGHVS and CDR2 is FQNEAQ. The CDR3 region has the DNA TGTGCCAGCAGCACCGGGCGGGCTAGCGGGGTGGGCTACGAGCAGTACTTC. Translated: CASSTGRASGVGYEQYF. Combining the CDR3 with reference TRBV7-8 and TRBJ2-7 gives the whole variable domain GAGVSQSPRYKVAKRGQDVALRCDPISGHVSLFWYQQALGQGPEFLTYFQNEAQLDKSGLPSDRFFAERPEGSVSTLKIQRTQQEDSAVYLCASSTGRASGVGYEQYFGPGTRLTVT.

V and J are TRBV6-1 and TRBJ2-3; 10 positions match TRBD1. J gave up 1 base and V 3 bases, and 1 base lay outside the gene matches. Germline loops: CDR1 MNHNS, CDR2 SASEGT. The CDR3 loop spans 15 amino acids. The CDR3 region has the DNA TGTGCCAGCAGTGATGGGACAGGGGGCACAGATACGCAGTATTTT. It specifies CASSDGTGGTDTQYF.

This chain uses TRBV9 with TRBJ1-1; a weak D match, TRBD1 (5 bases). V was clipped by 4 bases and J by 5 bases, with 18 bases between them. Germline CDR1 SGDLS, CDR2 YYNGEE. This CDR3 region has 15 residues. This chain's CDR3 is CASSPRGGWGTEAFF. CDR3 sequence (DNA): TGTGCCAGCAGCCCCCGGGGCGGGTGGGGGACTGAAGCTTTCTTT.

J is TRBJ2-2 and V is TRBV3-1 (or the pseudogene TRBV3-2); D is possibly TRBD1 (6 bases). This CDR3 has 15 amino acids. V shed 5 bases and J shed 5 bases, with 15 bases lying between them. The germline CDR1 and CDR2 sequences are LGHDT and YNNKEL (reference sequence). CDR3 nucleotides: TGTGCCAGCAGCGTACTGACAGGCGGGACCGGGGAGCTGTTTTTT. Translating it yields CASSVLTGGTGELFF.

This clone came up a few times. This chain connects TRBV18 to TRBJ2-7; a weak D match, TRBD1 (5 bases). The V and J ends lost 0 bases and 0 bases respectively, with 15 bases between them. Per the germline V gene, CDR1 is KGHSH and CDR2 is LQKENI. The CDR3 runs 17 residues. The CDR3 protein is CASSPPRFGARSYEQYF. The DNA of the CDR3 is TGTGCCAGCTCACCACCGCGGTTTGGGGCCCGCTCCTACGAGCAGTACTTC.

The table lists this clone with a few counts. The chain joins TRBV6-5 to TRBJ2-7; 9 positions match TRBD1. V lost 6 bases to trimming and J lost 2 bases; unmatched junction nucleotides: 2. CDR1 MNHEY and CDR2 SVGAGI come from the germline V gene. The CDR3 spans 13 residues. The CDR3 is CASRGQGAYEQYF. In DNA form, the CDR3 reads TGTGCCAGCAGGGGACAGGGAGCCTACGAGCAGTACTTC.

This clone was seen a single time. The CDR3 region is CASSRERSLQETQYF. CDR3 sequence (DNA): TGTGCCAGCAGCCGTGAGAGGAGCCTCCAAGAGACCCAGTACTTC. V is TRBV7-9 and J is TRBJ2-5; the D is unclear. CDR1 is SEHNR, CDR2 FQNEAQ, per germline (reference sequence). CDR3 length equals 15 residues. The germline V and J ends were trimmed by 5 bases and 1 base, with 14 bases remaining between them.

The rearrangement links TRBV7-2 to TRBJ1-6, with D tentatively TRBD1 (5 bases). Germline lookup yields CDR1 SGHTA and CDR2 FQGNSA. V was pared by 4 bases and J by 9 bases, with 13 bases between. The CDR3 consists of 14 residues. This CDR3 reads CASSYQGSISPLHF. The DNA for the CDR3 is TGTGCCAGCAGCTATCAGGGAAGCATTTCACCCCTCCACTTT.

The chain combines TRBV4-2 with TRBJ2-7; D is perhaps TRBD1 or TRBD2 (5 bases each). Between the trimmed V and J ends, which lost 3 bases and 3 bases, there was a span of 15 bases. Germline CDR1 and CDR2: LGHNA and YNFKEQ. This CDR3 is 15 amino acids long. CDR3 in amino acids: CASSQPGTDLYEQYF. The CDR3 DNA reads as TGTGCCAGCAGCCAGCCAGGGACCGACCTCTACGAGCAGTACTTC.

The chain has TRBV27 and TRBJ1-4, with D hard to call. Germline values: CDR1 MNHEY, CDR2 SMNVEV (reference sequence). The CDR3 totals 15 residues. Trimming shortened V by 8 bases and J by 3 bases, and 16 bases separated the two germline ends. CDR3 DNA: TGTGCCAGCGGGCGGGCCCATAAGGCTAATGAAAAACTGTTTTTT. It translates to CASGRAHKANEKLFF.

This clone was seen a few times. The chain recombines TRBV10-3 with TRBJ1-6; D call uncertain. Germline loops: CDR1 ENHRY, CDR2 SYGVKD. The CDR3 covers 13 residues. The V end lost 2 bases, the J end lost 7 bases, and 6 bases lay between the germline ends. Here the CDR3 DNA reads TGTGCCATCAGTGAGACGGAAAATTCACCCCTCCACTTT. It codes for CAISETENSPLHF.

The gene calls are TRBV11-2 and TRBJ2-3; D uncertain. The CDR3 spans 14 residues. Germline V gene lookup returns CDR1 SGHAT and CDR2 FQNNGV. Trimming removed 2 bases at V and 6 bases at J, with 12 bases between. The CDR3 DNA follows: TGTGCCAGCAGCTTACAACTTAGTCTCGATACGCAGTATTTT. It translates to CASSLQLSLDTQYF.

V gene TRBV18 combines with J gene TRBJ2-5; the D is unclear. The V end lost 2 bases, the J end lost 1 base, and 11 bases lay between the germline ends. The germline V gene has CDR1 KGHSH and CDR2 LQKENI. The CDR3 runs 15 residues. CDR3 residues: CASSPFHDSQETQYF. In DNA form, the CDR3 reads TGTGCCAGCTCACCATTCCACGATTCCCAAGAGACCCAGTACTTC.

The chain couples TRBV5-1 to TRBJ2-5, with TRBD2 matching over 10 bases. V gave up 0 bases and J gave up 4 bases; unmatched junction bases: 6. The V gene's germline CDR1 is SGHRS and CDR2 YFSETQ. This CDR3 region has 16 residues. This CDR3 is CASSLARRLAGETQYF. The CDR3 coding sequence is TGCGCCAGCAGCTTGGCCAGGCGACTAGCGGGAGAGACCCAGTACTTC.

This chain uses TRBV27 with TRBJ2-3, with 12 bases identical to TRBD1. V shed 3 bases and J 2 bases; nucleotides not matched to a gene: 3. Germline assignment: CDR1 MNHEY and CDR2 SMNVEV (reference sequence). The CDR3 has 16 amino acids. The CDR3, as DNA: TGTGCCAGCAGTTTTCGGGACAGGGGGCACACAGATACGCAGTATTTT. Translating gives CASSFRDRGHTDTQYF.

The CDR3 nucleotides read TGTGCCATCAGTTCAGGACAGGGCACCTATGGCTACACCTTC. It specifies CAISSGQGTYGYTF. This chain connects TRBV10-3 to TRBJ1-2; 8 nucleotides match TRBD1. J was trimmed by 4 bases and V by 5 bases; bases with no gene match: 6. The CDR3 has 14 residues. CDR1 and CDR2 from the germline V gene are ENHRY and SYGVKD.

The V and J genes are TRBV4-2 and TRBJ2-2, with D possibly TRBD2 on 6 matching bases. This CDR3 spans 15 amino acids. The germline CDR1 and CDR2 sequences are LGHNA and YNFKEQ. The V and J ends lost 4 bases and 4 bases respectively, with 13 bases between them. CDR3 sequence: CASSPEDGGTGELFF. In nucleotides, the CDR3 is TGTGCCAGCAGCCCGGAAGACGGGGGCACCGGGGAGCTGTTTTTT.

The V gene is TRBV30, the J gene TRBJ2-7; 7 bases match TRBD1. CDR3 size: 15 residues. The germline CDR1 and CDR2 sequences are GTSNPN and SVGIG (reference sequence). Germline trimming cut 0 bases from V and 0 bases from J; bases unmatched to any gene: 5. The CDR3 nucleotides read TGTGCCTGGAGTGTACCCCACAGGGGCTCCTACGAGCAGTACTTC. Translated, it gives CAWSVPHRGSYEQYF.

CDR3 residues: CSVIGGSSNEKLFF. In nucleotides, the CDR3 is TGCAGCGTCATAGGGGGGTCTTCTAATGAAAAACTGTTTTTT. V and J are TRBV29-1 and TRBJ1-4, with a tentative D call TRBD1 (6 bases). From germline, CDR1 is SQVTM and CDR2 ANQGSEA. Trimming shortened V by 6 bases and J by 3 bases, and 14 bases separated the two germline ends. The CDR3 length is 14 residues.